This T cell receptor beta chain was captured in a study of CXCR3-negative and CXCR3-positive naive CD8 T cells (dated by TCRdb to the late 2010s). About the investigation overall: In total, some 130 million TRB reads were obtained, or roughly 1.5 +/- 0.3 million reads per library. Data from around ten donors, pooled across two independent experiments, went into the diversity and physicochemical repertoire analyses. TRBV-TRBJ cluster analysis included naive subsets from roughly 5 donors and memory cells from 3 donors. What the authors observed across the whole study: Within the same donor, TRBV-TRBJ usage looked similar between naive CXCR3-negative and CXCR3-positive cells, but memory cells had distinct patterns. CXCR3 expression partially decreased after cryopreservation, so most assays used freshly isolated PBMCs. Compared with CXCR3-negative naive cells, CXCR3-positive naive cells had TRB CDR3s with higher hydrophobicity (lower Kidera factor 4), lower energy, and higher strength and volume indices. Because surface CD5, which is linked to self-reactivity in mice, was comparable between the naive subsets, TCR interaction strength was also inferred from TRB CDR3 physicochemical properties. Comparably high repertoire diversity was found in both naive subsets, whereas much lower repertoire diversity was found in memory CD8+ T cells.

Sequenced on a NextSeq 550. The Human TCR Profiling Kit (MiLaboratory) was used to make UMI-labeled 5' RACE TRB cDNA libraries. The full amount of extracted RNA was used for cDNA synthesis, and the full amount of resulting cDNA was used for PCR amplification. The libraries were made side by side, with each library going through the same number of PCR cycles. Processing in the source paper ran as follows. MIGEC and MiXCR extracted about 57,000 +/- 9,900 unique UMI-labeled TRB cDNA molecules per library, requiring at least two reads per UMI. On average, approximately 40,000 +/- 10,000 functional in-frame TRB CDR3 nucleotide clonotypes lacking stop codons were found per library. After downsampling to 5000 UMI-labeled TRB molecules per sample, diversity metrics such as normalized Shannon-Wiener and Chao1 were calculated in VDJtools. For the central five CDR3 residues, VDJtools calculated physicochemical properties weighted by clonotype size, namely interaction energy, strength, volume and Kidera factor 4. TCRdb reprocessed the public reads and reports one entry per CDR3 protein sequence, without DNA. These V and J calls are TCRdb output, not the study's own analysis. The sample's clone listing holds around 60,000 distinct CDR3 sequences. The ten most abundant clones make up 0.5% to 0.6% of the sample.

The cysteine opens and the phenylalanine closes a CDR3 of 14 amino acids. No nucleotide data were recorded. The germline V gene gives CDR1 as SNHLY and CDR2 as FYNNEI. As to this clonotype: Its target antigen remains unknown.

For each CD8+ T cell subset, flow sorting was done in triplicate, and some 300,000 cells per subset went directly into RLT lysis buffer. To keep memory contaminants out, a stringent definition of naive CD8+ T cells was applied: CD45RO-CCR7+CD27+CD95-. Using standard density gradient centrifugation, peripheral blood mononuclear cells were isolated from buffy coats. A FACSAria III was used to flow-sort naive CXCR3-negative and CXCR3-positive CD8+ T cells. Total RNA was extracted from sorted cells with an RNeasy Mini Kit. The sequence is built from TRBV2 and TRBJ1-6. Sequencing was done on a sample of naive CXCR3+ CD8+ T cells from blood. Sample cell subset or site, as interpreted from the label and publication: CD45RO-CCR7+CD27+CD95- naive CD8+ T cells expressing CXCR3 (TNR3+). The TCR comes from a human donor in good health. Some clones in this sample may be carry-over from other donors' samples. The CDR3 protein: CASIGVAYNSPLHF.